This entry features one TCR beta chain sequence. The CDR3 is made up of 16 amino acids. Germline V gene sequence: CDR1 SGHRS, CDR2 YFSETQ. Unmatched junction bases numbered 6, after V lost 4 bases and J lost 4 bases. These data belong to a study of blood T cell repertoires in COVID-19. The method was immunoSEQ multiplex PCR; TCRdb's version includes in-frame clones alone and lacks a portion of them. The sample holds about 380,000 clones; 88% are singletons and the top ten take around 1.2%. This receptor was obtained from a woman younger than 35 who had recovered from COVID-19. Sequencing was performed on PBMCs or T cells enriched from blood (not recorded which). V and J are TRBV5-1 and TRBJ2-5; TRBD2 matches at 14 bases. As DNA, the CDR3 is TGCGCCAGCAGCCTCCGACTAGCGGGGGGGCGAGAGACCCAGTACTTC. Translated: CASSLRLAGGRETQYF.